One TCR beta chain is described in this entry. Its antigen is undetermined. Brentuximab vedotin exposure varied among the patients, all of whom had relapsed after autologous stem cell transplantation. This specimen comes from a study of PD-1 blockade in classical Hodgkin lymphoma. Whole-study context: Intravenous nivolumab at 3 mg/kg was given to patients every 2 weeks.

Only in-frame clones appear in the TCRdb table, and some are missing; sequencing was by immunoSEQ multiplex PCR. The sample consists of approximately 100,000 clones, around 90% of them appearing once. Study-level findings and limits: What drove the repertoire differences, possibly disease activity or prior therapy, has not been defined. Exclusion was the outcome for patients who began nivolumab under 1 year after ASCT. Complete responders matched newly diagnosed patients in baseline diversity.

The V gene's germline CDR1 is MNHEY and CDR2 SMNVEV (reference sequence). The V end lost 2 bases, the J end lost 0 bases, and 10 bases lay between the germline ends. The CDR3 sequence is 15 residues long. This TCR derives from a human donor with classical Hodgkin lymphoma. The sequencing here drew on peripheral blood mononuclear cells (PBMCs), taken at baseline. This sequence joins TRBV27 and TRBJ1-1; D may be TRBD1 (6 bases). This CDR3 reads CASSLVRQVNTEAFF. Here the CDR3 DNA reads TGTGCCAGCAGTTTAGTCAGACAGGTGAACACTGAAGCTTTCTTT.